Given below is one T cell receptor beta chain in context. This sample was taken from a study of glioma-infiltrating T cells. Amplification of TCR alpha and beta CDR3 regions from RNA used iRepertoire nested multiplex PCR. One-step reverse transcription and amplification started from around 100-400 ng of tissue mRNA or PBMC total RNA. TCRdb itself ran the multiplex PCR reads through MiXCR, one entry per CDR3 protein. The sample lists about 140,000 distinct CDR3 sequences, around 42% occurring once. CDR3 length: 16 amino acids. Trimming stripped 6 bases from V and 1 base from J, with 18 bases between. Germline assignment: CDR1 MDHEN and CDR2 SYDVKM.

The source is a human donor with low-grade glioma or glioblastoma, undergoing nonglioma brain surgery, or in good health (not recorded which). Material for sequencing was glioma tissue, nonneoplastic brain tissue, or PBMCs (not recorded which). J is TRBJ1-1 and V is TRBV28; tentative D call: TRBD1 (5 bases). The DNA for the CDR3 is TGTGCCAGCAGAACTTTGGGGACCCTGGGGAACACTGAAGCTTTCTTT. It specifies CASRTLGTLGNTEAFF.